One sample yielded the 16 T cell receptor beta chains listed below, sequenced in a study of read filtering for tumor transcriptome and immune sequencing (dated by TCRdb to about 2020). The sample was run on an Illumina HiSeq 4000. TCR libraries were constructed from 300 to 400 ng RNA using the Immunoverse kit, and molecular barcoded adaptors covering alpha/delta and beta/gamma chains were employed. TCRdb reran the public reads through fastp at Q25 and MiXCR, keeping productive beta chains. For every CDR3 protein sequence, its rows merge into one entry that carries the most common genes and DNA. In all, the sample holds approximately 62,000 distinct CDR3 sequences, and about 19% of those were seen once. Roughly 11% of the sample comes from the top ten. Sample: a population of CD138-negative cells sorted from bone marrow. In light of the paper, this sample's cell subset or site label describes: bone marrow mononuclear cells depleted of CD138+ plasma/myeloma cells by negative magnetic selection. The receptor source for this set is a donor at least 40 years old with multiple myeloma.

Of note for this clonotype: One base away lies a much larger clone, so this may be a sequencing read error. V is TRBV24-1 and J is TRBJ2-5, with D perhaps given as TRBD1 or TRBD2 (5 bases each). Germline V gene lookup returns CDR1 KGHDR and CDR2 SFDVKD. V lost 3 bases and J 4 bases, leaving 20 bases between the germline ends. The CDR3 covers 17 residues. The CDR3 region is CATSDGGSAWGRETQYF. The CDR3 DNA reads TGTGCCACCAGTGATGGAGGCTCGGCGTGGGGCAGAGAGACCCAGTACTTC.

This clonotype appeared a few times. At one of its ends the junction is not consistent with the germline gene, which may arise from a read error. The chain links TRBV12-3 or TRBV12-4 to TRBJ2-3, with a tentative D call TRBD2 (5 bases). The CDR3 contains 14 residues. The CDR3 loop is CASGFSGSTDTQYF. CDR3 in DNA: TGTGCCAGCGGTTTCAGCGGAAGCACAGATACGCAGTATTTT.

Ten or more counts support this clonotype. V gene TRBV5-1 combines with J gene TRBJ2-1; 13 bases are a match to TRBD2. Germline values: CDR1 SGHRS, CDR2 YFSETQ. With V trimmed by 4 bases and J by 5 bases, 6 bases remained unmatched. The CDR3 covers 16 residues. Here the CDR3 DNA reads TGCGCCAGCAGCGGCGGACTAGCGGGAGCCCACAATGAGCAGTTCTTC. As protein: CASSGGLAGAHNEQFF.

In this sample, this clonotype turned up many times. CDR3 amino acids: CSVRTTSGRANEQFF. In DNA, the CDR3 is TGCAGCGTTCGAACAACTAGCGGGAGGGCTAATGAGCAGTTCTTC. The rearrangement links TRBV29-1 to TRBJ2-1; 13 nucleotides align to TRBD2. Germline CDR1 SQVTM, CDR2 ANQGSEA. Unmatched junction bases numbered 8, after V lost 5 bases and J lost 7 bases. The CDR3 totals 15 residues.

This clonotype has at least ten counts. Here the CDR3 reads CASSKEVRYEQYF. CDR3 nucleotides: TGTGCCAGCAGCAAAGAGGTTAGGTACGAGCAGTACTTC. The chain carries TRBV7-9 and TRBJ2-7; no firm D call. CDR3 length: 13 amino acids. V lost 5 bases to trimming and J lost 4 bases, with 12 bases between them. Germline V gene lookup returns CDR1 SEHNR and CDR2 FQNEAQ (reference sequence). Complete variable domain (other parts from reference TRBV7-9 and TRBJ2-7): DTGVSQNPRHKITKRGQNVTFRCDPISEHNRLYWYRQTLGQGPEFLTYFQNEAQLEKSRLLSDRFSAERPKGSFSTLEIQRTEQGDSAMYLCASSKEVRYEQYFGPGTRLTVT.

This clonotype occurred many times. This chain joins TRBV20-1 and TRBJ2-3, with TRBD2 matching 9 bases. CDR1 and CDR2 (germline): DFQATT, SNEGSKA (reference sequence). The ends lost 3 bases at V and 0 bases at J; junction bases unmatched: 4. CDR3 length equals 15 residues. The CDR3 reads CSASVREGSTDTQYF. CDR3 sequence (DNA): TGCAGTGCTAGCGTGCGGGAGGGTAGCACAGATACGCAGTATTTT.

This clonotype was seen at least ten times. The V gene is TRBV20-1, the J gene TRBJ2-4; D perhaps matches TRBD2 (5 bases). The CDR3 totals 13 residues. The V gene lost 0 bases and the J gene lost 6 bases, with 9 bases spanning the gap. The V gene's germline CDR1 is DFQATT and CDR2 SNEGSKA (reference sequence). The CDR3 nucleotides read TGCAGTGCTAGAGAATACGGACTAAACATTCAGTACTTC. It specifies CSAREYGLNIQYF.

This clonotype has ten or more counts. V gene TRBV28 combines with J gene TRBJ1-1; no clear D. V was trimmed by 7 bases and J by 0 bases, leaving 9 bases between them. The germline V gene has CDR1 MDHEN and CDR2 SYDVKM. This CDR3 spans 13 amino acids. CDR3 nucleotide sequence: TGTGCCAGCAACTCCCCCATGAACACTGAAGCTTTCTTT. Translated: CASNSPMNTEAFF.

Many counts were recorded for this clonotype. V is TRBV5-1 and J is TRBJ2-5; 7 bases line up with TRBD1. With 5 bases clipped from V and 2 bases from J, the junction kept 3 bases outside the gene matches. From germline, CDR1 is SGHRS and CDR2 YFSETQ. The CDR3 length is 13 residues. The CDR3 loop is CASRSGQQETQYF. Written as DNA, the CDR3 is TGCGCCAGCAGATCGGGACAGCAAGAGACCCAGTACTTC.

The J gene is TRBJ2-5, the V gene TRBV9; tentative D call: TRBD2 (6 bases). Germline lookup yields CDR1 SGDLS and CDR2 YYNGEE. The CDR3 runs 15 residues. V lost 3 bases and J 2 bases, leaving 14 bases between the germline ends. The CDR3 spells CASSARAAGQETQYF. CDR3 in DNA: TGTGCCAGCAGCGCTCGAGCGGCGGGGCAAGAGACCCAGTACTTC.

This clonotype showed up many times. J is TRBJ2-5 and V is TRBV3-1; maybe TRBD1 (6 bases). This CDR3 contains 15 residues. Trimming took off 3 bases at V and 0 bases at J, with 11 bases between the two ends. The germline V gene has CDR1 LGHDT and CDR2 YNNKEL (reference sequence). CDR3 sequence: CASSQAGVYQETQYF. DNA of the CDR3: TGTGCCAGCAGCCAGGCAGGGGTGTACCAAGAGACCCAGTACTTC.

This clonotype has ten or more counts. The chain links TRBV29-1 to TRBJ1-2, with TRBD1 matching 9 bases. The V gene's germline CDR1 is SQVTM and CDR2 ANQGSEA. J was trimmed by 3 bases and V by 4 bases; bases with no gene match: 3. There are 13 residues in the CDR3. The CDR3 DNA sequence: TGCAGCGTTGGAGACAGGGGGTACTATGGCTACACCTTC. Encoded protein: CSVGDRGYYGYTF.

This clonotype was observed many times. The chain recombines TRBV7-9 with TRBJ2-3, with a possible D match to TRBD1 (6 bases). Germline V gives CDR1 SEHNR, CDR2 FQNEAQ (reference sequence). Between the trimmed V and J ends, which lost 5 bases and 5 bases, there was a span of 8 bases. The CDR3 has 12 amino acids. CDR3 nucleotide sequence: TGTGCCAGCAGCGGGGGCGTAGATACGCAGTATTTT. It codes for CASSGGVDTQYF.

In this sample, this clonotype turned up many times. The gene calls are TRBV5-6 and TRBJ2-7; 7 nucleotides line up with TRBD2. CDR1 and CDR2 (germline): SGHDT, YYEEEE. This CDR3 has 14 amino acids. Trimming removed 2 bases from V and 6 bases from J; junction bases left unmatched: 8. For the CDR3, the DNA is TGTGCCAGCAGCTTAATGGAGGGAGGGGCCGAGCAGTACTTC. Residues: CASSLMEGGAEQYF.

This clonotype was observed at least ten times. This chain joins TRBV9 and TRBJ2-7, with TRBD1 identical over 7 bases. J was trimmed by 5 bases and V by 0 bases; bases with no gene match: 5. This CDR3 region has 14 residues. Germline values: CDR1 SGDLS, CDR2 YYNGEE. The CDR3 DNA follows: TGTGCCAGCAGCGTAGGACAGGGACCTCACGAGCAGTACTTC. Its protein is CASSVGQGPHEQYF.

This clonotype was seen repeatedly, ten times or more. This sequence joins TRBV11-2 and TRBJ2-2; D might be TRBD1 (6 bases). CDR1 and CDR2 (germline): SGHAT, FQNNGV. The germline V and J ends were trimmed by 5 bases and 1 base, with 8 bases remaining between them. This CDR3 spans 14 amino acids. CDR3 DNA: TGTGCCAGCAGCGGGACAATGAACACCGGGGAGCTGTTTTTT. Encoded protein: CASSGTMNTGELFF. The complete variable domain, with remaining parts taken from reference TRBV11-2 and TRBJ2-2, reads EAGVAQSPRYKIIEKRQSVAFWCNPISGHATLYWYQQILGQGPKLLIQFQNNGVVDDSQLPKDRFSAERLKGVDSTLKIQPAKLEDSAVYLCASSGTMNTGELFFGEGSRLTVL.